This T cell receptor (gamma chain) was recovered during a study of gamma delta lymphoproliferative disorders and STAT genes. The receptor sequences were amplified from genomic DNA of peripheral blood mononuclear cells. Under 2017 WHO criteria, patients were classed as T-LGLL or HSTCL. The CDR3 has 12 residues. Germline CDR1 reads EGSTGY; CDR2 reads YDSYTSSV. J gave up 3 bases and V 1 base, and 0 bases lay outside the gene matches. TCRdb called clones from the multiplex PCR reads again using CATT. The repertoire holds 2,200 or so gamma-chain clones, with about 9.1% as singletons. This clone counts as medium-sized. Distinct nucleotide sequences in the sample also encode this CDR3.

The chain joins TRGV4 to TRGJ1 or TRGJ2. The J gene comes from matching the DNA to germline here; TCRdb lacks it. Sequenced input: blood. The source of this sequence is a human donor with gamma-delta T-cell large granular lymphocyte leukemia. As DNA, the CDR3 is TGTGCCACCTGGGATGGTTATTATAAGAAACTCTTT. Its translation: CATWDGYYKKLF.